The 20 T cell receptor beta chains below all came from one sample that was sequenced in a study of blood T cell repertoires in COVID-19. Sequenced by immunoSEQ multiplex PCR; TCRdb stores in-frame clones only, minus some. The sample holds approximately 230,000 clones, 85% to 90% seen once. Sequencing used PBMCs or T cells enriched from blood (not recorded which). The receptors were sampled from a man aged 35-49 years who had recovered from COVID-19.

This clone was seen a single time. The CDR3 loop is CASSQVGRGLNTEAFF. DNA for the CDR3: TGCGCCAGCAGCCAAGTAGGAAGGGGCTTGAACACTGAAGCTTTCTTT. The V and J genes are TRBV4-1 and TRBJ1-1; D may be TRBD1 (5 bases). CDR1 is MGHRA and CDR2 is YSYEKL in the germline V gene. This CDR3 region has 16 residues. V lost 1 base, J lost 0 bases, and 12 bases lay in between.

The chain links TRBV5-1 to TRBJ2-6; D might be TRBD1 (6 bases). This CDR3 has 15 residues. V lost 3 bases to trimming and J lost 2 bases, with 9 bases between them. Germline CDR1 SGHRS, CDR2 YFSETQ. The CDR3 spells CASSSGTTGANVLTF. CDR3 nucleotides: TGCGCCAGCAGCTCCGGGACAACTGGGGCCAACGTCCTGACTTTC.

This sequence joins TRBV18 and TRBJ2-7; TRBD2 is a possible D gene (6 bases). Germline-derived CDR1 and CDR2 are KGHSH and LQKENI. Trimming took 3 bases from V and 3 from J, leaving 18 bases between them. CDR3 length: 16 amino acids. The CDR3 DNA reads TGTGCCAGCTCACCCCGGGGATGGGAAGCGGGCTACGAGCAGTACTTC. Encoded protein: CASSPRGWEAGYEQYF.

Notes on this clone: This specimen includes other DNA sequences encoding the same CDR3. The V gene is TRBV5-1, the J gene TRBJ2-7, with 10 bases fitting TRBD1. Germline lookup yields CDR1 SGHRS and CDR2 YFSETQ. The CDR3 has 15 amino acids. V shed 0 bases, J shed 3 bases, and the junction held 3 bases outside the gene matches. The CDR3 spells CASSLGGQGFYEQYF. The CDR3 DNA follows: TGCGCCAGCAGCTTGGGGGGACAGGGGTTCTACGAGCAGTACTTC. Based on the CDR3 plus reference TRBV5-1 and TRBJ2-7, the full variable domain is KAGVTQTPRYLIKTRGQQVTLSCSPISGHRSVSWYQQTPGQGLQFLFEYFSETQRNKGNFPGRFSGRQFSNSRSEMNVSTLELGDSALYLCASSLGGQGFYEQYFGPGTRLTVT.

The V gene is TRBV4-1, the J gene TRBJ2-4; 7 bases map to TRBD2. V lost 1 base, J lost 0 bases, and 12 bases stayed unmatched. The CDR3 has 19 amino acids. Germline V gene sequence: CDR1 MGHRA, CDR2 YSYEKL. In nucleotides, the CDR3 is TGCGCCAGCAGCCAAGGGGGCGGGAGAAAGACTCTAGCCAAAAACATTCAGTACTTC. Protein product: CASSQGGGRKTLAKNIQYF.

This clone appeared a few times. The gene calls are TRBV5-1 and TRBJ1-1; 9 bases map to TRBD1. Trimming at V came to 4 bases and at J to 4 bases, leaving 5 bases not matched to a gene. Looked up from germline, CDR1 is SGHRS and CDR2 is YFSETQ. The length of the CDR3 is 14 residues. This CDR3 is CASSATGGRTEAFF. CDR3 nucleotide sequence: TGCGCCAGCAGCGCGACAGGGGGACGCACTGAAGCTTTCTTT.

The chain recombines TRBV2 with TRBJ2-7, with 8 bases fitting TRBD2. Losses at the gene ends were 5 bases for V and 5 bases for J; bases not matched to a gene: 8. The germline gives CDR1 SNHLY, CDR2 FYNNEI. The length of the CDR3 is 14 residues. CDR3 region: CASSKGLGDHEQYF. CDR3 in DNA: TGTGCCAGCAGTAAGGGACTAGGGGACCACGAGCAGTACTTC.

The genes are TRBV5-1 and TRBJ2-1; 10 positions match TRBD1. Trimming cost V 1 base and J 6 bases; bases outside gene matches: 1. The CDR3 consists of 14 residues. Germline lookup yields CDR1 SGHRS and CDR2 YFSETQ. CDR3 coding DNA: TGCGCCAGCAGCTTGAGGACAGGGGGCAATGAGCAGTTCTTC. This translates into CASSLRTGGNEQFF.

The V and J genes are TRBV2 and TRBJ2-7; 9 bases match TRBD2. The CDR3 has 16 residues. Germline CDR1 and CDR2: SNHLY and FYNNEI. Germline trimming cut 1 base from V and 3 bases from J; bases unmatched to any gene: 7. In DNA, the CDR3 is TGTGCCAGCAGTGAAGGGGGAGCGGGAGGAGTCTACGAGCAGTACTTC. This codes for CASSEGGAGGVYEQYF.

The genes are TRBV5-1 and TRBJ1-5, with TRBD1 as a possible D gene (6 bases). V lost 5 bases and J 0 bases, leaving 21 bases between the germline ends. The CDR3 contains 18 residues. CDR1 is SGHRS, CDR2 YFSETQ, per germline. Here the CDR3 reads CASSLLPLGTHSNQPQHF. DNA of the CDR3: TGCGCCAGCAGTCTTTTACCCCTTGGGACACATAGCAATCAGCCCCAGCATTTT.

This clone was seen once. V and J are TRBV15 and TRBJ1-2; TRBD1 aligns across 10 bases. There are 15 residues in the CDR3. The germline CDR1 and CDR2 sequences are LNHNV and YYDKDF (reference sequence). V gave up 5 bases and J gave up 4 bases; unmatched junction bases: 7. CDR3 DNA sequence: TGTGCCACCAGCGTAAACCGACAGGGGGCCTATGGCTACACCTTC. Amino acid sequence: CATSVNRQGAYGYTF.

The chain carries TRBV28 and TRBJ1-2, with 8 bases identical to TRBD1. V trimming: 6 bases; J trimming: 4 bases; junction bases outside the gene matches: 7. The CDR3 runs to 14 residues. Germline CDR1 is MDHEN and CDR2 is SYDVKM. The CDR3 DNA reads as TGTGCCAGCAGGCCGGGACAGGAGACCTATGGCTACACCTTC. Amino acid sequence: CASRPGQETYGYTF.

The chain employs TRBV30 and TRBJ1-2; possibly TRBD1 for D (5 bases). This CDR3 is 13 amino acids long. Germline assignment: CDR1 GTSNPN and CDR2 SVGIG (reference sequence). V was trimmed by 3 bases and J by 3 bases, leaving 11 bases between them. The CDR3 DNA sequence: TGTGCCTGGAGGTTGACAGAACACTATGGCTACACCTTC. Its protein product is CAWRLTEHYGYTF.

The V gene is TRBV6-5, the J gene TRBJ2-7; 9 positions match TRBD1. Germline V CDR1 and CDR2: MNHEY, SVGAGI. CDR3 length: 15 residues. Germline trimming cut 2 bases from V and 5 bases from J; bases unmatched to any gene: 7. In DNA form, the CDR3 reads TGTGCCAGCAGTTACGAGAGACAGGGGGGCCACGAGCAGTACTTC. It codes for CASSYERQGGHEQYF.

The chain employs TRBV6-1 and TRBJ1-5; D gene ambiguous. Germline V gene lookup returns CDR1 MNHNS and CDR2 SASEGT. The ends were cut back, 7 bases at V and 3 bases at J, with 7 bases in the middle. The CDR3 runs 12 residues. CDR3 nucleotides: TGTGCCAGCAACTATGACAATCAGCCCCAGCATTTT. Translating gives CASNYDNQPQHF.

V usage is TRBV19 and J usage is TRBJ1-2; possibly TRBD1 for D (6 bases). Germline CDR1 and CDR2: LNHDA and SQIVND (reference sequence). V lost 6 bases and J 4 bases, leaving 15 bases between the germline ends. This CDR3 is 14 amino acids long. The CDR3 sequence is CASRSGQRSYGYTF. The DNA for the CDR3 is TGTGCCAGTAGATCCGGACAGCGGAGCTATGGCTACACCTTC.

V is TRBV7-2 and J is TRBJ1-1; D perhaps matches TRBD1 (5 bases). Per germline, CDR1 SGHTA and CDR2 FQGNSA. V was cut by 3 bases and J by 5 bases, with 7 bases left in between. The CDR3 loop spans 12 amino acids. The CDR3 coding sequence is TGTGCCAGCAGCTTCCAGGGAACTGAAGCTTTCTTT. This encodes CASSFQGTEAFF.

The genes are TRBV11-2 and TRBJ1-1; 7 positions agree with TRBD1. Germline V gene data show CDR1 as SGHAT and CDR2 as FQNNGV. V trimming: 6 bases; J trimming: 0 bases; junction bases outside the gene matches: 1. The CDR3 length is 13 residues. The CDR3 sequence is CASRGQMNTEAFF. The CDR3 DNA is TGTGCCAGCAGGGGACAGATGAACACTGAAGCTTTCTTT. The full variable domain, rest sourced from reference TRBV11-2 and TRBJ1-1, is EAGVAQSPRYKIIEKRQSVAFWCNPISGHATLYWYQQILGQGPKLLIQFQNNGVVDDSQLPKDRFSAERLKGVDSTLKIQPAKLEDSAVYLCASRGQMNTEAFFGQGTRLTVV.

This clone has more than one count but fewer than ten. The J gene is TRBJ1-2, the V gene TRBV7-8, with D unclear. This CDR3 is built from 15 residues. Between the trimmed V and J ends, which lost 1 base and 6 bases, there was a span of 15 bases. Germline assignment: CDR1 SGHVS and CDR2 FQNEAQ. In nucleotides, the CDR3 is TGTGCCAGCAGCTTAGAGTTTCCGGGGTTGGATGGCTACACCTTC. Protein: CASSLEFPGLDGYTF.

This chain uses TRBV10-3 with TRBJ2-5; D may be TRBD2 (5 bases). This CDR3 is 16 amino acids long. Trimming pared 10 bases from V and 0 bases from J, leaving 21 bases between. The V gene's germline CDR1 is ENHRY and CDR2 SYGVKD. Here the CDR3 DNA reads TGTGCCAGTAGCCACGGAGGCGAAGGCTACCAAGAGACCCAGTACTTC. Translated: CASSHGGEGYQETQYF.